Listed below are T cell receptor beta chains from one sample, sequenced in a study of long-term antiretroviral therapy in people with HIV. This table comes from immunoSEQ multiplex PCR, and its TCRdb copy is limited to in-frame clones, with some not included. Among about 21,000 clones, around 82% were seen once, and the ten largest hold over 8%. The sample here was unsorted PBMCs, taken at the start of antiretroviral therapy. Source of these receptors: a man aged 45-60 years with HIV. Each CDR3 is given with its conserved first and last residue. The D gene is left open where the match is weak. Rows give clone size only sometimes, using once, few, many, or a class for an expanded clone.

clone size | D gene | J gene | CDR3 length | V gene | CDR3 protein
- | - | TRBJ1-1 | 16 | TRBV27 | CASSPPGEGRGTEAFF
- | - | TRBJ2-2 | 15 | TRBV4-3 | CASSQDWGTTGELFF
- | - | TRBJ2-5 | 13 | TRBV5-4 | CASSFEGWETQYF
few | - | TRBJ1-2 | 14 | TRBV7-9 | CASSATGTTYGYTF
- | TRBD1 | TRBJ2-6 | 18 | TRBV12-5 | CASALYRGRQSGANVLTF
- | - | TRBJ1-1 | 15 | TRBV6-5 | CASSYSRGGDTEAFF
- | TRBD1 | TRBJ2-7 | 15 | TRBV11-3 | CASSPPGQVLVGQYF
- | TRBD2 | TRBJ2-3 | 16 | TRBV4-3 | CASSQNLAGGADTQYF
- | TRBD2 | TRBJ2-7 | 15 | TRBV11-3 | CASSPTSGSSYEQYF
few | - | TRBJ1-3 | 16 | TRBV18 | CASSPPGGTSGNTIYF
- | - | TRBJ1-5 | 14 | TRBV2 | CASSAQGNNQPQHF
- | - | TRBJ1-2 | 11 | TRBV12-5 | CASGLYYGYTF
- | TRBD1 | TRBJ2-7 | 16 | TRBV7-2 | CASSLAQSRGLYEQYF
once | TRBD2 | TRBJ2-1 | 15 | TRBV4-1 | CASSQASGAYNEQFF
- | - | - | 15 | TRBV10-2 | CASRGRGRPAYEQYF
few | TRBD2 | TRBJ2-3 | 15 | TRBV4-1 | CASSQTSASTDTQYF
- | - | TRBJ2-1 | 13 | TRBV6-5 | CASSYPGLNEQFF
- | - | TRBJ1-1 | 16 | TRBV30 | CAWSDQSMSRFTEAFF
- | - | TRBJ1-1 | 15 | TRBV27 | CASSLGGAGNTEAFF
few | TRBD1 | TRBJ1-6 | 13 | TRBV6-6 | CASLGQGHSPLHF
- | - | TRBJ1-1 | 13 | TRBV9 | CASSVEWRTEAFF
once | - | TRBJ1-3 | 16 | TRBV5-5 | CASSFGQPRSGNTIYF
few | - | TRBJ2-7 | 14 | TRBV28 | CASSFQDYHYEQYF
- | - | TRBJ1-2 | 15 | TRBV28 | CASIRGQPTNYGYTF
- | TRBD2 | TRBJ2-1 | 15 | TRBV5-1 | CASSWPGLAVNEQFF
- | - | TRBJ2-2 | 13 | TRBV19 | CASREGIHGELFF
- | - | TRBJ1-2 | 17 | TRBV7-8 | CASSLVWGGRANYGYTF
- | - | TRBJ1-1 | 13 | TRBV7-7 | CASSLGTTTEAFF
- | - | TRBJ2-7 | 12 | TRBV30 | CAWSLSSYEQYF
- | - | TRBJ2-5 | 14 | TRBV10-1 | CASSESRGEETQYF
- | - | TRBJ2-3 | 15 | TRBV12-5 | CASGFVGMSTDTQYF
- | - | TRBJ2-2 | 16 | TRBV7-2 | CASSPRDRGNTGELFF
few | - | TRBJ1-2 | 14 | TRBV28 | CASSRPSGIYGYTF
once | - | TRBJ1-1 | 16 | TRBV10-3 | CAIRMEGKSPFTEAFF
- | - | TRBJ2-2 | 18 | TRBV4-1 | CASSQMWFGQNYTGELFF
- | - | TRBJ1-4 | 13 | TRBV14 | CASSQLQNEKLFF
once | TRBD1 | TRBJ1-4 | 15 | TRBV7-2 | CASSSGGSANEKLFF
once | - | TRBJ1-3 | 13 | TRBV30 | CAWNPGAGNTIYF
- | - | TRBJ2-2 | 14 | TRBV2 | CASKDYLNTGELFF
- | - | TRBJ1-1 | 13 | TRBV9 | CASSVAGNTEAFF
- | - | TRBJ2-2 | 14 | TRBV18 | CASSRTGNTGELFF
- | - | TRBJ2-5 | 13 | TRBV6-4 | CASSAFTGETQYF
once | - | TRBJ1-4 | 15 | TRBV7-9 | CASSPGQLSNEKLFF
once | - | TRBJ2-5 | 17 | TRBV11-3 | CASSLDLRAGFGETQYF
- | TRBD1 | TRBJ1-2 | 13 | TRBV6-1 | CASSETGDYGYTF
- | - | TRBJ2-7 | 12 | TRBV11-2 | CASKTDPYEQYF
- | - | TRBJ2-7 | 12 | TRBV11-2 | CASSLVVSHPYF
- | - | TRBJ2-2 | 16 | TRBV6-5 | CASSYSPGPGTGELFF
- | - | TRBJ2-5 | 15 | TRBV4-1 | CASSQDGGGAETQYF
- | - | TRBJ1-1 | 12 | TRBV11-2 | CASSLVHTEAFF
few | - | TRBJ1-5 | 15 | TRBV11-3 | CASSLDGAVNQPQHF
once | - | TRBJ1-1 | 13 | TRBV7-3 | CASSSDSLTEAFF
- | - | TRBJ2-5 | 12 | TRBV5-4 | CASSEQQETQYF
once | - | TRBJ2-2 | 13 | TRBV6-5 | CASTPGMGGELFF
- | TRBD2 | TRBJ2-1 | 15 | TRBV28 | CASSLITSGYNEQFF
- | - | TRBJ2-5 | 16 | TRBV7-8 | CASSFGDSPFQETQYF
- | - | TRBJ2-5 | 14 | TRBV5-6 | CASSLGRGRETQYF